This paragraph reports one TCR beta chain. Its antigen is undetermined. This sample is drawn from a study of cytomegalovirus exposure and HLA in healthy donors. The overall study: Unique TCRs from HLA-typed donors, about 85 million of them, were held in an early data release. Points from the study as a whole: The study reported that TCR beta sequences accurately predicted HLA-A and HLA-B alleles in most subjects. Most likely, a cluster of highly shared sequence variants arose as a sequencing artifact.

The PCR made use of 60 Vbeta and 13 Jbeta primers. Measured with immunoSEQ multiplex PCR; TCRdb has only the in-frame clones, and not every one. Of about 160,000 clones listed, under 85% are singletons. This CDR3 has 14 amino acids. V was cut by 8 bases and J by 8 bases, with 18 bases left in between. The germline CDR1 and CDR2 sequences are MDHEN and SYDVKM. The TCR sequence derives from a man aged 45-60 years in good health and CMV-seropositive. This rearrangement joins TRBV28 to TRBJ1-4, with D uncertain. The specimen sequenced was PBMCs. The CDR3 is CASSYREIREKLFF. The CDR3 DNA reads as TGTGCCAGCTCATATCGGGAGATCAGGGAAAAACTGTTTTTT.